This is a list of T cell receptor beta chains from one sample in a study of cytomegalovirus exposure and HLA in healthy donors. Produced via immunoSEQ multiplex PCR; TCRdb's table is partial and in-frame only. The data show some 140,000 clones, roughly 79% seen once. Sequenced: PBMCs. Receptors were obtained from a woman aged 40 to 55 in good health and CMV-seronegative. CDR3s include the opening cysteine and the closing phenylalanine or tryptophan. A D gene is named only where the DNA matches it firmly. For some rows the clone size is stated as once, few or many, or as a class when expanded; others skip it.

j_call v_call cdr3_length d_call clone_size cdr3_nt cdr3_aa
TRBJ2-3 TRBV7-9 15 TRBD1 once TGTGCCAGCCTCGGAAGGGGGCAAGGCACAGATACGCAGTATTTT CASLGRGQGTDTQYF
TRBJ1-5 TRBV7-9 17 TRBD1 NA TGTGCCAGCAGCTTAGGCATGACAGGGGTGGACAATCAGCCCCAGCATTTT CASSLGMTGVDNQPQHF
TRBJ1-2 TRBV5-1 13 NA NA TGCGCCAGCAGCTTGGATTCCGGTGGTGGCTACACCTTC CASSLDSGGGYTF
TRBJ2-3 TRBV29-1 13 NA NA TGCAGCGTGCGAGAGTCGAACGCAGATACGCAGTATTTT CSVRESNADTQYF
TRBJ1-1 TRBV10-3 14 TRBD1 once TGTGCCATCAGCGACAGGGGGAAGAACACTGAAGCTTTCTTT CAISDRGKNTEAFF
TRBJ1-5 TRBV7-3 14 NA NA TGTGCCAGCAGCCTGTGGGGAGAAAGCCAGCCCCAGCATTTT CASSLWGESQPQHF
TRBJ1-2 TRBV2 17 NA NA TGTGCCAGCAGTGAAGCGCTTCACAGGGTGGTTCAGTATGGCTACACCTTC CASSEALHRVVQYGYTF
TRBJ1-2 TRBV5-1 13 NA NA TGCGCCAGCAGCTTCGACAGACTCTATGGCTACACCTTC CASSFDRLYGYTF
TRBJ1-2 TRBV29-1 13 NA NA TGCAGCGTTGTGCCGGGTGGTGACTATGGCTACACCTTC CSVVPGGDYGYTF
TRBJ2-1 TRBV29-1 14 NA NA TGCAGCGTTGTACGACACGATTCCTACAATGAGCAGTTCTTC CSVVRHDSYNEQFF
TRBJ1-1 TRBV27 19 TRBD1 NA TGTGCCAGCAGCCCCCACCGACGGGGACAGGGGTTCCGACACACTGAAGCTTTCTTT CASSPHRRGQGFRHTEAFF
TRBJ2-2 TRBV5-1 17 NA few TGCGCCAGCGGCCCGAGCGCAGGGATTTATTGGACCGGGGAGCTGTTTTTT CASGPSAGIYWTGELFF
TRBJ1-1 TRBV18 13 TRBD1 few TGTGCCAGCTCTACCGGACAGGACCGGGGAGCTTTCTTT CASSTGQDRGAFF
TRBJ2-5 TRBV5-6 12 NA NA TGTGCCAGCAGCATTAGTCGAGAGACCCAGTACTTC CASSISRETQYF
TRBJ1-5 TRBV25-1 18 TRBD1 NA TGTGCCAGCCATTTCCCGGGACAGGGCCCACCGGGATATCAGCCCCAGCATTTT CASHFPGQGPPGYQPQHF
TRBJ2-2 TRBV9 15 NA NA TGTGCCAGCAGCGTAGAACTGTGGAGGGCCGGGGAGCTGTTTTTT CASSVELWRAGELFF
TRBJ1-6 TRBV30 13 NA NA TGTGCCTGTAACAGGGCTTTGAATTCACCCCTCCACTTT CACNRALNSPLHF
TRBJ2-7 TRBV7-2 14 TRBD2 NA TGTGCCAGCAGCTTGGGGCGGGGGGATTACGAGCAGTACTTC CASSLGRGDYEQYF
TRBJ1-5 TRBV6-5 14 NA NA TGTGCCAGCAGTTACAGTGAGAGCAATCAGCCCCAGCATTTT CASSYSESNQPQHF
TRBJ1-2 TRBV6-6 13 NA NA TGTGCCAGCAGTCCGGGATGGAGGGGCGGCTACACCTTC CASSPGWRGGYTF
TRBJ1-1 TRBV4-1 14 NA NA TGCGCCAGCAGCCAGGGACTCCAGAACACTGAAGCTTTCTTT CASSQGLQNTEAFF
TRBJ2-3 TRBV5-1 12 NA NA TGCGCCAGCAGCCAGGGTTTGGATACGCAGTATTTT CASSQGLDTQYF
TRBJ1-1 TRBV19 16 NA NA TGTGCCAGTAGCTTGGGTTTACAGGGCACGAACACTGAAGCTTTCTTT CASSLGLQGTNTEAFF
TRBJ1-6 TRBV7-6 14 NA NA TGTGCCAGCAGCTTAGCGGGTACAGATTCACCCCTCCACTTT CASSLAGTDSPLHF
TRBJ1-2 TRBV4-2 16 NA NA TGTGCCAGCAGGCTCCTTCCGGGGGGAACGGACTATGGCTACACCTTC CASRLLPGGTDYGYTF
TRBJ2-2 TRBV9 19 NA NA TGTGCCAGCAGCTTCAGTGGCACCGGGACTGGGGCCTACACCGGGGAGCTGTTTTTT CASSFSGTGTGAYTGELFF
TRBJ1-2 TRBV6-5 12 TRBD1 NA TGTGCCAGCCGACAGGGGTATCTTGGCTACACCTTC CASRQGYLGYTF
TRBJ1-4 TRBV10-3 14 TRBD1 few TGTGCCATCAGCCAACAGGGGGCTTCTGAAAAACTGTTTTTT CAISQQGASEKLFF
TRBJ2-3 TRBV10-3 13 NA NA TGTGCCATCAGTGCTACTAGCACAGATACGCAGTATTTT CAISATSTDTQYF
TRBJ1-2 TRBV4-1 13 TRBD1 NA TGCGCCAGCAGCCAAGGGGACAGGGAAAACTACACCTTC CASSQGDRENYTF
TRBJ1-5 TRBV5-1 14 NA NA TGCGCCAGCAGCTTGGCCGAGGGCGGCCAGCCCCAGCATTTT CASSLAEGGQPQHF
TRBJ1-2 TRBV6-1 11 NA NA TGTGCCAGCAGTCAGGGGTATGGCTACACCTTC CASSQGYGYTF
TRBJ2-7 TRBV6-5 16 NA few TGTGCCAGCAGTTTATCCTACAGGGATATCATTTACGAGCAGTACTTC CASSLSYRDIIYEQYF
TRBJ1-1 TRBV6-5 14 NA NA TGTGCCAGCAGTTACGGGCAGAAGAACACTGAAGCTTTCTTT CASSYGQKNTEAFF
TRBJ2-2 TRBV7-9 16 NA few TGTGCCAGCAGCTTACGGACACCGAGGATGACCGGGGAGCTGTTTTTT CASSLRTPRMTGELFF
TRBJ1-5 TRBV18 14 NA NA TGTGCCAGCTCACCACGACCTAACCCCACTACCCAGCATTTT CASSPRPNPTTQHF
TRBJ1-4 TRBV5-1 14 NA NA TGCGCCAGCAGCAGGGCCGGGGAAAATGAAAAACTGTTTTTT CASSRAGENEKLFF
TRBJ2-6 TRBV6-1 18 NA NA TGTGCCAGCAGTGGATGGGACACCCTAGGGTCTGGGGCCAACGTCCTGACTTTC CASSGWDTLGSGANVLTF
TRBJ2-3 TRBV19 16 TRBD1 NA TGTGCCAGTAGTATCCCCGGGACAGGACGCACAGATACGCAGTATTTT CASSIPGTGRTDTQYF
TRBJ2-3 TRBV5-6 15 TRBD2 few TGTGCCAGCAGCTTAGCTGGGGGGGTGACAGATACGCAGTATTTT CASSLAGGVTDTQYF
TRBJ2-7 TRBV6-1 17 TRBD2 NA TGTGCCAGCAGTGATCTAGCGGGGGGTGGATTCTCCTACGAGCAGTACTTC CASSDLAGGGFSYEQYF
TRBJ1-2 TRBV2 13 NA NA TGTGCCAGCAGTGTGGCAGGCGTCGATGGCTACACCTTC CASSVAGVDGYTF
TRBJ2-7 TRBV5-6 14 TRBD1 once TGTGCCAGCAGCTGGGGGACAGGGGACTACGAGCAGTACTTC CASSWGTGDYEQYF
TRBJ1-5 TRBV2 14 TRBD1 NA TGTGCCAGCAGGGACAGGGGAGGCAATCAGCCCCAGCATTTT CASRDRGGNQPQHF
TRBJ1-4 TRBV2 13 NA NA TGTGCCAGCTCCGGACAGAATAATGAAAAACTGTTTTTT CASSGQNNEKLFF
TRBJ2-7 TRBV6-5 15 TRBD2 NA TGTGCCAGCAGCCTATCTAGCGGGGGACTCTACGAGCAGTACTTC CASSLSSGGLYEQYF
TRBJ1-2 TRBV6-5 15 NA NA TGTGCCAGCAGTATAGTAGGTCGGACAGTCTATGGCTACACCTTC CASSIVGRTVYGYTF
TRBJ2-5 TRBV5-1 16 TRBD2 NA TGCGCCAGCAGCTCGGCTAGCGGGGGCCTCCAAGAGACCCAGTACTTC CASSSASGGLQETQYF
TRBJ2-3 TRBV28 16 TRBD2 NA TGTGCCAGCAGTTTAGGGAGCGGGGGGCTCCGTGATACGCAGTATTTT CASSLGSGGLRDTQYF
TRBJ1-3 TRBV19 15 NA NA TGTGCCAGTAGTATGGGGAGTTACTCTGGAAACACCATATATTTT CASSMGSYSGNTIYF
TRBJ1-6 TRBV19 13 TRBD1 NA TGTGCCACCACGGGACAGGGGGATTCACCCCTCCACTTT CATTGQGDSPLHF
TRBJ1-5 TRBV4-1 15 NA NA TGCGCCAGCAGCCAAGGACAGTATAGCAATCAGCCCCAGCATTTT CASSQGQYSNQPQHF
TRBJ2-5 TRBV5-1 12 NA NA TGCGCCAGCAGCACCCAGGGGGAGACCCAGTACTTC CASSTQGETQYF
TRBJ2-7 TRBV5-4 15 NA few TGTGCCAGCAGCTTAGACTCTCCGACCAGCAGCGAGCAGTACTTC CASSLDSPTSSEQYF
TRBJ1-1 TRBV10-3 15 TRBD1 NA TGTGCCATCACCCGAACAGGGGAGGTGAACACTGAAGCTTTCTTT CAITRTGEVNTEAFF
TRBJ1-1 TRBV29-1 13 NA NA TGCAGCGTTTGCCAGGGAGGCGCCACTGAAGCTTTCTTT CSVCQGGATEAFF
TRBJ2-4 TRBV6-5 16 NA NA TGTGCCAGCAGTTCCCTTCAGGGGTCTCCATTAAACATTCAGTACTTC CASSSLQGSPLNIQYF